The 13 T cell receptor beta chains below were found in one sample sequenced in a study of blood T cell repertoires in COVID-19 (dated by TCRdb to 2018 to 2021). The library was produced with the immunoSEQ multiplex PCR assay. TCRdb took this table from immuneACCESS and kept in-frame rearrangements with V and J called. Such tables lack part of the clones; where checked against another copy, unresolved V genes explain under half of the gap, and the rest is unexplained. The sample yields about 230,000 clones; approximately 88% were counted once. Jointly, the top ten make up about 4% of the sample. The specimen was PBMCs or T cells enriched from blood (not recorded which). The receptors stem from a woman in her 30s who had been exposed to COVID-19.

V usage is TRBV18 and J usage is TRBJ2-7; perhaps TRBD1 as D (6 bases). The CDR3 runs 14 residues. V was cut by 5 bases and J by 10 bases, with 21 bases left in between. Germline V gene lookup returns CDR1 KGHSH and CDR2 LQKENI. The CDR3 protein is CASSSDRPHGGQYF. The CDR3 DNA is TGTGCCAGCTCATCCGACAGGCCGCACGGAGGTCAGTACTTC.

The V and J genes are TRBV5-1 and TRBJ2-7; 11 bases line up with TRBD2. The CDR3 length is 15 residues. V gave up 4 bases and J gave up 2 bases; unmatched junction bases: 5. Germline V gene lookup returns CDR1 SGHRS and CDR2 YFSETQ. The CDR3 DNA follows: TGCGCCAGCAGCATCGGGACTAGCGGAACCTACGAGCAGTACTTC. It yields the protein CASSIGTSGTYEQYF.

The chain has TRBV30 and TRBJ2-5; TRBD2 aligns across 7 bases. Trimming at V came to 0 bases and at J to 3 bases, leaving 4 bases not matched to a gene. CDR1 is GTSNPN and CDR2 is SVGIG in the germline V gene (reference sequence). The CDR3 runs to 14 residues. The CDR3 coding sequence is TGTGCCTGGAGTGTAGGACTAGGGGAAGAGACCCAGTACTTC. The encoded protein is CAWSVGLGEETQYF.

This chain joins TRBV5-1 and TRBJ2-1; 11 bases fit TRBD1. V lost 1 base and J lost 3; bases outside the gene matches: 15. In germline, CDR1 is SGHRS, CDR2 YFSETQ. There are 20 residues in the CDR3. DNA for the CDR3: TGCGCCAGCAGCTTGACTATTGTAGTCAGGACAGGGGGCTTCTACAATGAGCAGTTCTTC. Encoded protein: CASSLTIVVRTGGFYNEQFF.

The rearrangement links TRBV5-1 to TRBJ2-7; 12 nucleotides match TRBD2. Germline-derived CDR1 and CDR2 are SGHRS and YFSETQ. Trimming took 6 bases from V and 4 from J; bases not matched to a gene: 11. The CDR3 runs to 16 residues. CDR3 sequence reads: CASTNALAGGIYEQYF. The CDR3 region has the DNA TGCGCCAGCACCAATGCTCTAGCGGGAGGGATTTACGAGCAGTACTTC.

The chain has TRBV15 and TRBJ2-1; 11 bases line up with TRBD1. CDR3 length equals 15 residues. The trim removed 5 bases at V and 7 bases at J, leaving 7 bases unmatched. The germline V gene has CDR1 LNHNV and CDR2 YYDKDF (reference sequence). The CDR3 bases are TGTGCCACCAGCTCGGACAGGGGGCTTTGGAATGAGCAGTTCTTC. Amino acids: CATSSDRGLWNEQFF.

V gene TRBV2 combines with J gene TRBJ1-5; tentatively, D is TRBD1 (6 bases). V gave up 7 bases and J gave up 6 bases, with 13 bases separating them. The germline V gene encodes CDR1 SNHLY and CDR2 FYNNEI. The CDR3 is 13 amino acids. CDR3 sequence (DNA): TGTGCCAGCACCGACAGGTTGTTTCAGCCCCAGCATTTT. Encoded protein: CASTDRLFQPQHF.

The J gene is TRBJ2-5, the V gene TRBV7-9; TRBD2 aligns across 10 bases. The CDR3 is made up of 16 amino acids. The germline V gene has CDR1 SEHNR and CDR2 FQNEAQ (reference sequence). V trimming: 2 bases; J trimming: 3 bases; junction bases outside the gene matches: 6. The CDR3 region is CASSLRPLAGEETQYF. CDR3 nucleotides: TGTGCCAGCAGCTTACGGCCCCTAGCGGGAGAAGAGACCCAGTACTTC.

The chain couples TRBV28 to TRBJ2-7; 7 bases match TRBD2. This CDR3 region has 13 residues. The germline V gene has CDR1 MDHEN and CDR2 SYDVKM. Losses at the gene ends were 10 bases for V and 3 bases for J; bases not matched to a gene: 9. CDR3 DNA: TGTGCCACGGGGGGAGGGATATTCTACGAGCAGTACTTC. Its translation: CATGGGIFYEQYF.

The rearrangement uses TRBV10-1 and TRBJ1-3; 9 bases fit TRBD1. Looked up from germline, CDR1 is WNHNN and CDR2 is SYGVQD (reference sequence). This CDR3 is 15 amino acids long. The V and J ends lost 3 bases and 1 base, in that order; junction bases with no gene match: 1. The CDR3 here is CASSEGQGSGNTIYF. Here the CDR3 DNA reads TGCGCCAGCAGTGAAGGACAGGGGTCTGGAAACACCATATATTTT.

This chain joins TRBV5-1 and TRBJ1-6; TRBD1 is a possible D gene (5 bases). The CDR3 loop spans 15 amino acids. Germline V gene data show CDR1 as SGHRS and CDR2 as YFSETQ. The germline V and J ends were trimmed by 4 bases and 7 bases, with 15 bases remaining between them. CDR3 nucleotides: TGCGCCAGCAGCCCGGCGGGGGGTACCAATTCACCCCTCCACTTT. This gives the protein CASSPAGGTNSPLHF.

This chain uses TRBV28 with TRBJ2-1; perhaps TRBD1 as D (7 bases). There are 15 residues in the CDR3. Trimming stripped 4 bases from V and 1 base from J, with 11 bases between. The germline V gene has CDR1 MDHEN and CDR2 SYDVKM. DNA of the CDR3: TGTGCCAGCAGTTCCCCAGGGGGGTCCTACAATGAGCAGTTCTTC. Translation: CASSSPGGSYNEQFF.

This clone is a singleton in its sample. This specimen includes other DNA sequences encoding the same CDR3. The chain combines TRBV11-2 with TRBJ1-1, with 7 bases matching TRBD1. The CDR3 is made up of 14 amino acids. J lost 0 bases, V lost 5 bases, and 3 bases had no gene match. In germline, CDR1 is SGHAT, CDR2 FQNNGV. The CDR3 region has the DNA TGTGCCAGCAGCCCGCAGGGGGTGAACACTGAAGCTTTCTTT. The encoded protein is CASSPQGVNTEAFF.